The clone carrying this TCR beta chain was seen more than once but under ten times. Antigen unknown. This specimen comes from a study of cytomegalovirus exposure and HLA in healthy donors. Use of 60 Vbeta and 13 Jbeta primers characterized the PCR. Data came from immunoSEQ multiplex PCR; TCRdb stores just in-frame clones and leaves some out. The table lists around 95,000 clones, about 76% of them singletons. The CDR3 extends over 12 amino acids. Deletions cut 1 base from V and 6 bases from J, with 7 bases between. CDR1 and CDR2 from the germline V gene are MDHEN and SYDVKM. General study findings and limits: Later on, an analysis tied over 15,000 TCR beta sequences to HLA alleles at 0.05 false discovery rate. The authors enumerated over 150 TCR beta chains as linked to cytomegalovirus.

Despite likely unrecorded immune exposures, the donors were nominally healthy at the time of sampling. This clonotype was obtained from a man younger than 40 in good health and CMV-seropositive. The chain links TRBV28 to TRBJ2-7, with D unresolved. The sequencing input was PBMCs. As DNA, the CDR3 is TGTGCCAGCAGTTTATATACCGGCGAGCAGTACTTC. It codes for CASSLYTGEQYF.